Below are 27 T cell receptor beta chains sequenced from a single sample in a study of a mutant IDH1 vaccine in newly diagnosed glioma. Assay: immunoSEQ multiplex PCR; the TCRdb copy retains only in-frame clones and omits some. The table has more than 40,000 clones, 78% seen once. Their antigen targets remain unknown. Time point described: week 5, during vaccination. The vaccine gave 300 ug of a 20-mer mutant IDH1 peptide subcutaneously per dose. The sequenced sample was PBMCs, obtained from a glioma patient whose treatment included an IDH1 peptide vaccine. Receptor source: a woman aged 40-49 years with glioma.

A few counts support this clone. The rearrangement uses TRBV19 and TRBJ1-6; D perhaps matches TRBD1 (5 bases). The germline V gene encodes CDR1 LNHDA and CDR2 SQIVND (reference sequence). The ends were cut back, 6 bases at V and 8 bases at J, with 11 bases in the middle. The CDR3 has 13 amino acids. In DNA, the CDR3 is TGTGCCAGTAGCGAGGGGAGGCATTCACCCCTCCACTTT. It codes for CASSEGRHSPLHF. Full variable domain (remainder filled in from reference TRBV19 and TRBJ1-6): DGGITQSPKYLFRKEGQNVTLSCEQNLNHDAMYWYRQDPGQGLRLIYYSQIVNDFQKGDIAEGYSVSREKKESFPLTVTSAQKNPTAFYLCASSEGRHSPLHFGNGTRLTVT.

The gene calls are TRBV10-1 and TRBJ1-6, with TRBD1 as a possible D gene (6 bases). In germline, CDR1 is WNHNN, CDR2 SYGVQD (reference sequence). Trimming pared 2 bases from V and 14 bases from J, leaving 10 bases between. The CDR3 is 12 residues long. For the CDR3, the DNA is TGCGCCAGCAGTGAGCCGGGGGCAGCCCTCCACTTT. This gives the protein CASSEPGAALHF.

The CDR3 nucleotides read TGCGCCAGCAGACCTAGCGGGGGAAACACCGGGGAGCTGTTTTTT. Amino acid sequence: CASRPSGGNTGELFF. The chain couples TRBV5-1 to TRBJ2-2, with TRBD2 matching over 10 bases. This CDR3 contains 15 residues. V lost 5 bases, J lost 2 bases, and 3 bases stayed unmatched. Germline V CDR1 and CDR2: SGHRS, YFSETQ. Complete variable domain (other parts from reference TRBV5-1 and TRBJ2-2): KAGVTQTPRYLIKTRGQQVTLSCSPISGHRSVSWYQQTPGQGLQFLFEYFSETQRNKGNFPGRFSGRQFSNSRSEMNVSTLELGDSALYLCASRPSGGNTGELFFGEGSRLTVL.

J is TRBJ1-2 and V is TRBV7-9; possibly TRBD1 for D (6 bases). The germline V gene encodes CDR1 SEHNR and CDR2 FQNEAQ (reference sequence). V was trimmed by 5 bases and J by 5 bases, leaving 15 bases between them. This CDR3 has 14 residues. The CDR3 DNA sequence: TGTGCCAGCAGCCCTACAGGGACGGGTTATGGCTACACCTTC. Translation gives CASSPTGTGYGYTF.

The rearrangement links TRBV2 to TRBJ2-5; D possibly uses TRBD1 or TRBD2 (5 bases each). Germline lookup yields CDR1 SNHLY and CDR2 FYNNEI. V dropped 4 bases and J dropped 5 bases, with 8 bases sitting between them. This CDR3 is built from 12 residues. The CDR3 protein is CASSGGLETQYF. DNA for the CDR3: TGTGCCAGCAGTGGGGGGTTGGAGACCCAGTACTTC.

The count of this clone is one. V is TRBV4-3 and J is TRBJ2-1, with D tentatively TRBD2 (5 bases). Trimming left V 0 bases short and J 10 bases short, with 13 bases between. Germline CDR1 is LGHNA and CDR2 is YSLEER. The CDR3 totals 14 residues. DNA for the CDR3: TGCGCCAGCAGCCAAGATTCGGAGGATCGGGAGCAGTTCTTC. Encoded protein: CASSQDSEDREQFF.

The chain links TRBV6-5 to TRBJ1-2; tentatively, D is TRBD1 (5 bases). CDR1 MNHEY and CDR2 SVGAGI come from the germline V gene. The CDR3 consists of 15 residues. Trimming took 5 bases from V and 4 from J, leaving 17 bases between them. For the CDR3, the DNA is TGTGCCAGCAGTGGAAAAGGGGCCCGGGGCTATGGCTACACCTTC. Translated, it gives CASSGKGARGYGYTF.

This chain connects TRBV5-4 to TRBJ1-2; TRBD1 matches 7 bases. Germline values: CDR1 SGHNT, CDR2 YYREEE (reference sequence). The CDR3 totals 15 residues. Trimming took 4 bases from V and 0 from J; bases not matched to a gene: 6. The chain's CDR3 is CASSPRGPPNYGYTF. The DNA for the CDR3 is TGTGCCAGCAGCCCGAGGGGGCCTCCTAACTATGGCTACACCTTC. Based on the CDR3 plus reference TRBV5-4 and TRBJ1-2, the full variable domain is ETGVTQSPTHLIKTRGQQVTLRCSSQSGHNTVSWYQQALGQGPQFIFQYYREEENGRGNFPPRFSGLQFPNYSSELNVNALELDDSALYLCASSPRGPPNYGYTFGSGTRLTVV.

The V and J genes are TRBV5-4 and TRBJ2-1, with TRBD1 matching 9 bases. CDR3 length: 15 residues. Unmatched junction bases numbered 4, after V lost 0 bases and J lost 6 bases. Germline-derived CDR1 and CDR2 are SGHNT and YYREEE (reference sequence). Here the CDR3 DNA reads TGTGCCAGCAGCTTGGGGGGGACAGGGACCAATGAGCAGTTCTTC. It encodes CASSLGGTGTNEQFF. The entire variable domain, with the rest obtained from reference TRBV5-4 and TRBJ2-1, is as follows: ETGVTQSPTHLIKTRGQQVTLRCSSQSGHNTVSWYQQALGQGPQFIFQYYREEENGRGNFPPRFSGLQFPNYSSELNVNALELDDSALYLCASSLGGTGTNEQFFGPGTRLTVL.

The chain uses TRBV27 and TRBJ1-1, with D uncertain. There are 14 residues in the CDR3. The germline V gene has CDR1 MNHEY and CDR2 SMNVEV (reference sequence). The germline V and J ends were trimmed by 3 bases and 1 base, with 9 bases remaining between them. The CDR3 DNA reads as TGTGCCAGCAGTTTTGGTCCGTCGAACACTGAAGCTTTCTTT. Translating it yields CASSFGPSNTEAFF.

The chain links TRBV6-1 to TRBJ1-2; D call uncertain. CDR1 is MNHNS, CDR2 SASEGT, per germline. The CDR3 sequence is 14 residues long. V lost 2 bases and J 4 bases, leaving 11 bases between the germline ends. The chain's CDR3 is CASSENFGGYGYTF. The CDR3 DNA reads as TGTGCCAGCAGTGAAAACTTTGGCGGCTATGGCTACACCTTC.

The rearrangement joins TRBV7-9 to TRBJ2-5; TRBD1 is a possible D gene (5 bases). V was clipped by 5 bases and J by 2 bases, with 15 bases between them. The CDR3 spans 15 residues. Germline CDR1 SEHNR, CDR2 FQNEAQ (reference sequence). The CDR3 sequence: CASSVSRQQQETQYF. CDR3 in DNA: TGTGCCAGCAGCGTAAGTCGACAGCAACAAGAGACCCAGTACTTC.

The chain combines TRBV4-3 with TRBJ1-2, with 9 bases matching TRBD1. The CDR3 spans 16 residues. J was trimmed by 5 bases and V by 1 base; bases with no gene match: 8. The germline gives CDR1 LGHNA, CDR2 YSLEER. CDR3 coding DNA: TGCGCCAGCAGCCAAGTCCCGGGACAGGGATCTTATGGCTACACCTTC. Protein sequence: CASSQVPGQGSYGYTF.

The CDR3 DNA sequence: TGTGCCAGCAGCGTAGTCGTGAACACTGAAGCTTTCTTT. Protein product: CASSVVVNTEAFF. The genes are TRBV9 and TRBJ1-1; no clear D gene. V gave up 0 bases and J gave up 0 bases, with 3 bases separating them. This CDR3 has 13 amino acids. Germline CDR1 is SGDLS and CDR2 is YYNGEE.

The genes are TRBV2 and TRBJ2-2; possibly TRBD1 for D (6 bases). The CDR3 contains 17 residues. Germline assignment: CDR1 SNHLY and CDR2 FYNNEI. The V end lost 5 bases, the J end lost 1 base, and 17 bases lay between the germline ends. CDR3 residues: CASSWDKLKVNTGELFF. In DNA form, the CDR3 reads TGTGCCAGCAGTTGGGACAAACTAAAAGTGAACACCGGGGAGCTGTTTTTT.

CDR3 in DNA: TGTGCCAGCAGCTTAGTTCTGGGGGCGAACTACGAGCAGTACTTC. Encoded protein: CASSLVLGANYEQYF. This chain links TRBV7-2 with TRBJ2-7, with a weak D call TRBD1 (6 bases). Germline loops: CDR1 SGHTA, CDR2 FQGNSA. Trimming pared 1 base from V and 3 bases from J, leaving 13 bases between. This CDR3 is 15 amino acids long.

This chain uses TRBV27 with TRBJ1-2, with unresolved D. Germline V gene lookup returns CDR1 MNHEY and CDR2 SMNVEV (reference sequence). V gave up 4 bases and J gave up 6 bases, with 21 bases separating them. CDR3 size: 16 residues. In DNA form, the CDR3 reads TGTGCCAGCAGTTCCCGGCCGGGCCCTCAACGAAATGGCTACACCTTC. This sequence encodes CASSSRPGPQRNGYTF.

The V call is TRBV10-2, the J call TRBJ1-1, with 10 bases that match TRBD1. V gave up 10 bases and J gave up 0 bases; unmatched junction bases: 14. This CDR3 has 17 residues. CDR1 is WSHSY and CDR2 is SAAADI in the germline V gene. In nucleotides, the CDR3 is TGCGCCACACTGGGACAGGGGAGACCCTTTTTGAACACTGAAGCTTTCTTT. Translation: CATLGQGRPFLNTEAFF.

The chain uses TRBV5-4 and TRBJ2-5; D gene unclear. The V gene lost 3 bases and the J gene lost 5 bases, with 5 bases spanning the gap. The CDR3 spans 11 residues. Germline CDR1 reads SGHNT; CDR2 reads YYREEE (reference sequence). CDR3 coding DNA: TGTGCCAGCAGCTCGCGGGAGACCCAGTACTTC. Protein: CASSSRETQYF.

This chain joins TRBV7-8 and TRBJ2-6; TRBD1 matches 7 bases. The V segment lost 4 bases and the J segment 5 bases; nucleotides outside the gene matches: 8. The length of the CDR3 is 16 residues. Per germline, CDR1 SGHVS and CDR2 FQNEAQ. As DNA, the CDR3 is TGTGCCAGCAGCTGGGACAGCCTCACCCGGGCCAACGTCCTGACTTTC. The encoded protein is CASSWDSLTRANVLTF.

This clone was found once. The V gene is TRBV5-6, the J gene TRBJ1-5; D might be TRBD1 (5 bases). This CDR3 comprises 16 residues. CDR1 is SGHDT, CDR2 YYEEEE, per germline. V shed 0 bases and J shed 1 base, with 11 bases lying between them. This chain's CDR3 is CASSLGGGPSNQPQHF. CDR3 in DNA: TGTGCCAGCAGCTTGGGGGGGGGACCGAGCAATCAGCCCCAGCATTTT. The full variable domain, rest sourced from reference TRBV5-6 and TRBJ1-5, is DAGVTQSPTHLIKTRGQQVTLRCSPKSGHDTVSWYQQALGQGPQFIFQYYEEEERQRGNFPDRFSGHQFPNYSSELNVNALLLGDSALYLCASSLGGGPSNQPQHFGDGTRLSIL.

The V call is TRBV5-6, the J call TRBJ2-3; 8 bases are a match to TRBD1. The CDR3 spans 15 residues. V lost 2 bases, J lost 4 bases, and 6 bases stayed unmatched. CDR1 and CDR2 from the germline V gene are SGHDT and YYEEEE. CDR3 loop: CASSFGRGLPDTQYF. The CDR3, as DNA: TGTGCCAGCAGCTTCGGCAGGGGGCTCCCAGATACGCAGTATTTT.

The chain has TRBV6-5 and TRBJ2-7; D is perhaps TRBD1 or TRBD2 (5 bases each). CDR3 length: 16 residues. Germline V gene lookup returns CDR1 MNHEY and CDR2 SVGAGI. V lost 2 bases, J lost 2 bases, and 16 bases lay in between. CDR3 bases: TGTGCCAGCAGTTACGCCCCCCCCAGGGACGCCTACGAGCAGTACTTC. The encoded protein is CASSYAPPRDAYEQYF.

The genes are TRBV30 and TRBJ1-6; D is possibly TRBD1 (5 bases). Germline V gene data show CDR1 as GTSNPN and CDR2 as SVGIG (reference sequence). V lost 0 bases and J lost 7, with 10 bases in between. CDR3 length: 14 amino acids. CDR3 loop: CAWSVVGTNSPLHF. CDR3 DNA sequence: TGTGCCTGGAGTGTAGTAGGGACGAATTCACCCCTCCACTTT.

This clone was recorded a few times. The chain joins TRBV9 to TRBJ2-2, with TRBD2 matching 8 bases. The CDR3 contains 17 residues. The J segment lost 5 bases and the V segment lost 2 bases, leaving 11 bases of the junction unmatched. Germline lookup yields CDR1 SGDLS and CDR2 YYNGEE. The CDR3 here is CASSVTPGGETTGELFF. In DNA form, the CDR3 reads TGTGCCAGCAGCGTTACTCCGGGGGGGGAAACGACCGGGGAGCTGTTTTTT.

The J gene is TRBJ1-1, the V gene TRBV7-8; D not resolved. Germline V gene data show CDR1 as SGHVS and CDR2 as FQNEAQ. The CDR3 is made up of 11 amino acids. V gave up 5 bases and J gave up 8 bases, with 9 bases separating them. The CDR3: CASSDIREAFF. CDR3 coding DNA: TGTGCCAGCAGCGACATTCGGGAAGCTTTCTTT.

The V call is TRBV5-6, the J call TRBJ2-3; the D gene is possibly TRBD2 (6 bases). Trimming removed 1 base at V and 3 bases at J, with 18 bases between. This CDR3 comprises 17 residues. The germline V gene has CDR1 SGHDT and CDR2 YYEEEE. The CDR3 bases are TGTGCCAGCAGCTTGCCGACTTCTAGCGACGGGACAGATACGCAGTATTTT. Its translation is CASSLPTSSDGTDTQYF.